Listed here are 3 T cell receptor beta chains from one sample, sequenced in a study of beta chain features in type 1 diabetes. Isolated RNA was reverse transcribed in full, so expressed TCRB transcripts were sequenced. Method: immunoSEQ multiplex PCR; TCRdb's copy keeps in-frame clones and lacks some. This sample has more than 300,000 clones, with less than 9.5% found just once. The sample consisted of central memory CD4+ T cells from blood. These receptor sequences come from a woman under 30 in good health.

This clone was recorded at least ten times. The rearrangement joins TRBV5-1 to TRBJ2-1; D might be TRBD2 (5 bases). The CDR3 runs 14 residues. Germline CDR1 and CDR2: SGHRS and YFSETQ. V lost 2 bases to trimming and J lost 8 bases, with 14 bases between them. The CDR3 DNA follows: TGCGCCAGCAGCTTCGAGGGAGTGGCATATGAGCAGTTCTTC. Translating gives CASSFEGVAYEQFF.

This clone turned up a few times. This chain's CDR3 is CATSRDFDVGQPQHF. The CDR3 coding sequence is TGTGCCACCAGCAGAGATTTCGATGTAGGGCAGCCCCAGCATTTT. The chain is built from TRBV15 and TRBJ1-5, with D unresolved. Germline CDR1 LNHNV, CDR2 YYDKDF (reference sequence). The CDR3 consists of 15 residues. Trimming cost V 0 bases and J 7 bases, with 13 bases left between them.

This clone came up a few times. The CDR3 nucleotides read TGTGCCAGCAGTCCGCTTCAGGGGCCCGCCACTGAAGCTTTCTTT. Protein sequence: CASSPLQGPATEAFF. The J gene is TRBJ1-1, the V gene TRBV27, with a tentative D call TRBD1 (6 bases). CDR1 and CDR2 from the germline V gene are MNHEY and SMNVEV (reference sequence). The CDR3 contains 15 residues. Trimming removed 5 bases at V and 4 bases at J, with 17 bases between.